This T cell receptor (beta chain) was captured by sequencing in a study of T cells in Graves' hyperthyroidism and ophthalmopathy. This clonotype was seen repeatedly, ten times or more. V dropped 1 base and J dropped 9 bases, with 16 bases sitting between them. From germline, CDR1 is SGHAT and CDR2 FQNNGV. This CDR3 comprises 15 residues. What was amplified from RNA transcripts were TCR beta CDR3 regions. The primer set for the first-round RT-PCR of the TCR CDR3 was HTBI. TCRdb recomputed calls from the multiplex PCR reads with MiXCR, one row per CDR3 protein. The sample contains about 620,000 distinct CDR3 sequences, roughly 16% of which appear only once.

Sequencing was carried out using blood. This clonotype was obtained from a woman aged 30 to 39 with Graves' hyperthyroidism. The chain combines TRBV11-2 with TRBJ2-1, with D unresolved. The CDR3 is CASSLAFSTPREQFF. The DNA of the CDR3 is TGTGCCAGCAGCTTAGCTTTTTCTACCCCGCGTGAGCAGTTCTTC. The full variable domain, rest sourced from reference TRBV11-2 and TRBJ2-1, is EAGVAQSPRYKIIEKRQSVAFWCNPISGHATLYWYQQILGQGPKLLIQFQNNGVVDDSQLPKDRFSAERLKGVDSTLKIQPAKLEDSAVYLCASSLAFSTPREQFFGPGTRLTVL.